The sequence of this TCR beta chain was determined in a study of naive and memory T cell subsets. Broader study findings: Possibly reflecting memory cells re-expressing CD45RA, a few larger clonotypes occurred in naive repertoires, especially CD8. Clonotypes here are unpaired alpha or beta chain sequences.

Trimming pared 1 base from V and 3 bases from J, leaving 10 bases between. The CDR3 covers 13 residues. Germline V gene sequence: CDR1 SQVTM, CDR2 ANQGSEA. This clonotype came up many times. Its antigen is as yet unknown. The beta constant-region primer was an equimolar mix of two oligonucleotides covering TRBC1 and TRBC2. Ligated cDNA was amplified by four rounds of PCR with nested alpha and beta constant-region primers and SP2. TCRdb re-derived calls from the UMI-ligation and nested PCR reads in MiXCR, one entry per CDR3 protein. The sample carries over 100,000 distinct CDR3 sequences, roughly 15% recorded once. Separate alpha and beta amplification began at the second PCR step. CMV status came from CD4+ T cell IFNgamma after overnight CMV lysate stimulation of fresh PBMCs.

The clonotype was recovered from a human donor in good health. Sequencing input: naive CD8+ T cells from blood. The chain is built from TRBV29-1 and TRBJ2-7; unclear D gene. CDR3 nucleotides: TGCAGCGTTGAAGCCGGTACAAGCTACGAGCAGTACTTC. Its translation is CSVEAGTSYEQYF.